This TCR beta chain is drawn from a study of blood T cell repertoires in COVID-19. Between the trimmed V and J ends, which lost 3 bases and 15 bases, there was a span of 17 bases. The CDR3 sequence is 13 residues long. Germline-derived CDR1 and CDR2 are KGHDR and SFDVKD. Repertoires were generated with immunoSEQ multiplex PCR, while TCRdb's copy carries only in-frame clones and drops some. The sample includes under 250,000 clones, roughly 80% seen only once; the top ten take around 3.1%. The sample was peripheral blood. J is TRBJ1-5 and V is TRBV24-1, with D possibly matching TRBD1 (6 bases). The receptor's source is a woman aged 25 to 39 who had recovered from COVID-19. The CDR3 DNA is TGTGCCACCAGTGATCCTCCCGGGACACAAAGGCATTTT. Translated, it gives CATSDPPGTQRHF.